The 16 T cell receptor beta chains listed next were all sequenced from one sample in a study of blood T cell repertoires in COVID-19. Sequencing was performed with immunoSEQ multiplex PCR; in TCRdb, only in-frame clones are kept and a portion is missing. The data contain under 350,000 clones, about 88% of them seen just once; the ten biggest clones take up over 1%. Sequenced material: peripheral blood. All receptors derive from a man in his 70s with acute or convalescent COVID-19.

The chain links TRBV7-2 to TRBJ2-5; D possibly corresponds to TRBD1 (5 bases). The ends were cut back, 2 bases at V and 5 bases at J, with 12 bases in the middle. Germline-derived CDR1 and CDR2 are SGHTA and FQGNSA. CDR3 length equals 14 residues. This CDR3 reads CASSLFGARETQYF. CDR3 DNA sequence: TGTGCCAGCAGCTTATTTGGGGCTAGGGAGACCCAGTACTTC.

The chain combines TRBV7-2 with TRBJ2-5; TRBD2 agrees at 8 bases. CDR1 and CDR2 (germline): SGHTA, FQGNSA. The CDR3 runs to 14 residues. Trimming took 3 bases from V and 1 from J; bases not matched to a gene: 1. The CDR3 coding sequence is TGTGCCAGCAGCTTCGGGGGGGTCCAAGAGACCCAGTACTTC. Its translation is CASSFGGVQETQYF.

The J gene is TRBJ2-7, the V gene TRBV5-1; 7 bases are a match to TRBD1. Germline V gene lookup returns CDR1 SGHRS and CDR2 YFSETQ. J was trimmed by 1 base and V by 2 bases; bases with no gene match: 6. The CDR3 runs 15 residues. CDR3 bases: TGCGCCAGCAGCTTAAATAACAGGGGATCCTACGAGCAGTACTTC. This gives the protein CASSLNNRGSYEQYF.

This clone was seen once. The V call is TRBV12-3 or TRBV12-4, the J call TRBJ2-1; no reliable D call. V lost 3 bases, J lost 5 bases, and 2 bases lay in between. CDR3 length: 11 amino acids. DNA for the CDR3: TGTGCCAGCAGTTTCGACAATGAGCAGTTCTTC. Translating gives CASSFDNEQFF.

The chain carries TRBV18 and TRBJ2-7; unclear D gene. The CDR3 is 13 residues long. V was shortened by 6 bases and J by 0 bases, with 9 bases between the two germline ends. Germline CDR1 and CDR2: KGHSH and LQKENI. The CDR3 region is CASSNLSSYEQYF. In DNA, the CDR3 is TGTGCCAGCTCGAATCTTAGCTCCTACGAGCAGTACTTC.

DNA for the CDR3: TGTGCCAGCAGAACCCCCGGGACAGGGAATTCACCCCTCCACTTT. It encodes CASRTPGTGNSPLHF. V is TRBV28 and J is TRBJ1-6; 9 bases fit TRBD1. With 6 bases clipped from V and 7 bases from J, the junction kept 7 bases outside the gene matches. The germline CDR1 and CDR2 sequences are MDHEN and SYDVKM. The CDR3 sequence is 15 residues long.

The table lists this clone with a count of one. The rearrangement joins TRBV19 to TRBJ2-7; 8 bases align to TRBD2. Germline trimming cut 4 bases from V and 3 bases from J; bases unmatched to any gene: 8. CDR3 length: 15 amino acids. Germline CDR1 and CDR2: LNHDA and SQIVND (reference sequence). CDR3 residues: CASSTDGAGGYEQYF. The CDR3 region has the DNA TGTGCCAGTAGTACCGATGGGGCGGGAGGCTACGAGCAGTACTTC.

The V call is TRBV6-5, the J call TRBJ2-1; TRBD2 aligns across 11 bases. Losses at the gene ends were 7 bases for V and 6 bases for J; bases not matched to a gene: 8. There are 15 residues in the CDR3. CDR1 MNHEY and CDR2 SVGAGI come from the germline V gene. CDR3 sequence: CASTHSGRASNEQFF. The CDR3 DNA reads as TGTGCCAGCACCCATAGCGGGAGGGCCTCCAATGAGCAGTTCTTC.

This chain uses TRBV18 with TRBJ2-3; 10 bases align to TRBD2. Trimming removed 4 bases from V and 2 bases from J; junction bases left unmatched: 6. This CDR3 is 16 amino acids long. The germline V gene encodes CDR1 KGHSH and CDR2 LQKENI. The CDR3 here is CASSLSSGGSTDTQYF. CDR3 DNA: TGTGCCAGCTCACTGTCTAGCGGGGGTTCCACAGATACGCAGTATTTT.

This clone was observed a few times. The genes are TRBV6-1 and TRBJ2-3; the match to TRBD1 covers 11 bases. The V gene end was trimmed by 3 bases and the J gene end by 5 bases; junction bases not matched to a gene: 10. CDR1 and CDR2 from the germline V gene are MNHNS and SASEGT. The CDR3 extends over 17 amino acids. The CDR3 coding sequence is TGTGCCAGCAGTGACCGTATGGGACAGGGGGTTAGAGATACGCAGTATTTT. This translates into CASSDRMGQGVRDTQYF.

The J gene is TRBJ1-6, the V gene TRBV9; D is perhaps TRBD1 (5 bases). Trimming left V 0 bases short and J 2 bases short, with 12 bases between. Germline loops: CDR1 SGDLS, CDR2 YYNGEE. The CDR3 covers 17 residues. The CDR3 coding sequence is TGTGCCAGCAGCGTAGGTCAGGGAAGGACCTATAATTCACCCCTCCACTTT. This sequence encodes CASSVGQGRTYNSPLHF.

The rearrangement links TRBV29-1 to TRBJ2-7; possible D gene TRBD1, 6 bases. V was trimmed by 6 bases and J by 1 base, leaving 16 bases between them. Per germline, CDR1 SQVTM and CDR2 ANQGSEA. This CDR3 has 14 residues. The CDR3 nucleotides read TGCAGCGTAATCCACCGGGACAATTCCTACGAGCAGTACTTC. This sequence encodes CSVIHRDNSYEQYF.

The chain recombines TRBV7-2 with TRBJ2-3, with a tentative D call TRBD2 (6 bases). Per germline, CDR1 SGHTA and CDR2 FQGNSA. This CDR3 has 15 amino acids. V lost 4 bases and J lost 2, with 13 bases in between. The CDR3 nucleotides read TGTGCCAGCAGCTCCCGGACTACATACACAGATACGCAGTATTTT. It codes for CASSSRTTYTDTQYF.

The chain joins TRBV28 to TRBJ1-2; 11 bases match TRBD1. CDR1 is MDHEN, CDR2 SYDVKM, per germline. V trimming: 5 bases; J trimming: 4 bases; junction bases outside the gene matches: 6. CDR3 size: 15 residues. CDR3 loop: CASSPGQGASYGYTF. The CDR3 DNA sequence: TGTGCCAGCAGTCCCGGACAGGGGGCTAGCTATGGCTACACCTTC.

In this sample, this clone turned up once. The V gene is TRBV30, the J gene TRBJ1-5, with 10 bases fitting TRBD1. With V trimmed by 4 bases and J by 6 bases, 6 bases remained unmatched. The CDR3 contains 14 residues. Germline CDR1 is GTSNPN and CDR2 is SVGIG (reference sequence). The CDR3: CAWTFDRGLQPQHF. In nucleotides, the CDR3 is TGTGCCTGGACCTTCGACAGGGGGCTTCAGCCCCAGCATTTT.

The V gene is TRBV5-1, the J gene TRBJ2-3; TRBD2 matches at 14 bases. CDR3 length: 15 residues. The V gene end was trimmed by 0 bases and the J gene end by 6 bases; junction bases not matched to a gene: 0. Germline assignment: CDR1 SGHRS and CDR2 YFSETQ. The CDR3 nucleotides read TGCGCCAGCAGCTTGGGGACTAGCGGGGGGGATACGCAGTATTTT. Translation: CASSLGTSGGDTQYF.